A selection of T cell receptor beta chains follows, all from one sample in a study of blood T cell repertoires in COVID-19. Using immunoSEQ multiplex PCR, the repertoire was profiled, and TCRdb retains in-frame clones only, with some absent. The sample holds 250,000 to 300,000 clones, approximately 80% seen once. Input material: PBMCs or T cells enriched from blood (not recorded which). Every receptor here comes from a man aged 35 to 55 who had been exposed to COVID-19. The CDR3 runs from the conserved cysteine through the conserved F or W.

CDR3aa: CASSRSKFGGTGAFNEQFF
len: 19
v_gene: TRBV4-1

CDR3aa: CASAREGPYVEQYF
len: 14
v_gene: TRBV25-1

CDR3aa: CATSQGQNTGELFF
len: 14
v_gene: TRBV15

CDR3aa: CASLDGLAGGPATGELFF
len: 18
v_gene: TRBV5-4

CDR3aa: CASSFGVVSIEQFF
len: 14
v_gene: TRBV11-2

CDR3aa: CASSSTPPGGAFF
len: 13
v_gene: TRBV6-5

CDR3aa: CASSTGAGELFF
len: 12
v_gene: TRBV19

CDR3aa: CAWAGSGTQEDETQYF
len: 16
v_gene: TRBV30

CDR3aa: CASINDRVTTEAFF
len: 14
v_gene: TRBV2

CDR3aa: CASRDPSGPYEQYF
len: 14
v_gene: TRBV5-4

CDR3aa: CASSPYDPETQYF
len: 13
v_gene: TRBV14

CDR3aa: CASSPRTSGRGYEQFF
len: 16
v_gene: TRBV9

CDR3aa: CASSLTVLTEAFF
len: 13
v_gene: TRBV7-2

CDR3aa: CASSIGWGQGKTFF
len: 14
v_gene: TRBV19

CDR3aa: CASSLELAGSYEQYF
len: 15
v_gene: TRBV11-2

CDR3aa: CASSQVGATTDTQYF
len: 15
v_gene: TRBV4-1

CDR3aa: CASSLSDRVTEAFF
len: 14
v_gene: TRBV7-9

CDR3aa: CASSWGQDREQYF
len: 13
v_gene: TRBV12-3/TRBV12-4

CDR3aa: CASSQRGRRTSSYEQYF
len: 17
v_gene: TRBV6-2/TRBV6-3

CDR3aa: CASSAGPGLTFPYNEQFF
len: 18
v_gene: TRBV9

CDR3aa: CASSPSGRLALFF
len: 13
v_gene: TRBV25-1

CDR3aa: CSGFEHGANVLTF
len: 13
v_gene: TRBV29-1

CDR3aa: CASSLTAAETQYF
len: 13
v_gene: TRBV11-3

CDR3aa: CASTGQSHGELFF
len: 13
v_gene: TRBV27

CDR3aa: CASKSGTEGDTEAFF
len: 15
v_gene: TRBV6-5

CDR3aa: CASSHRGPWPYRNEQFF
len: 17
v_gene: TRBV7-9

CDR3aa: CASSPILAGGETQYF
len: 15
v_gene: TRBV5-1

CDR3aa: CASSPTRQGYTKELFF
len: 16
v_gene: TRBV5-1

CDR3aa: CASSPPARRGNEQYF
len: 15
v_gene: TRBV7-2

CDR3aa: CATPAGIHNEQYF
len: 13
v_gene: TRBV15

CDR3aa: CASSERQGAGETQYF
len: 15
v_gene: TRBV5-1

CDR3aa: CASSLGLSTDTQYF
len: 14
v_gene: TRBV13

CDR3aa: CASSVSEGPLYF
len: 12
v_gene: TRBV9

CDR3aa: CASSPMGTPQETQYF
len: 15
v_gene: TRBV18

CDR3aa: CASSPTGGNEQFF
len: 13
v_gene: TRBV18

CDR3aa: CASSKIGTSGISYEQYF
len: 17
v_gene: TRBV21-1

CDR3aa: CASSWGGNTEAFF
len: 13
v_gene: TRBV14

CDR3aa: CASTARQYTEAFF
len: 13
v_gene: TRBV19

CDR3aa: CASSPDRAETQYF
len: 13
v_gene: TRBV12-3/TRBV12-4

CDR3aa: CASGLGQGSATQYF
len: 14
v_gene: TRBV12-5

CDR3aa: CASSQDSLLGEQYF
len: 14
v_gene: TRBV5-4

CDR3aa: CAWSARLKRPQHF
len: 13
v_gene: TRBV30

CDR3aa: CASSSQSSLNEKLFF
len: 15
v_gene: TRBV7-6

CDR3aa: CASSLGRGTDTQYF
len: 14
v_gene: TRBV13

CDR3aa: CASISTGAPNTEAFF
len: 15
v_gene: TRBV6-5

CDR3aa: CASSLRTSGTIYEQYF
len: 16
v_gene: TRBV3-1/TRBV3-2

CDR3aa: CASSKVTSGSVYEQYF
len: 16
v_gene: TRBV11-2

CDR3aa: CASSLDAGGSGETQYF
len: 16
v_gene: TRBV7-8